The 3 T cell receptor beta chains given below trace back to one sample, sequenced in a study of cytomegalovirus exposure and HLA in healthy donors. Generated by immunoSEQ multiplex PCR, the TCRdb table keeps only in-frame clones and is missing some. The sample contains some 240,000 clones, approximately 83% of which appear only once. The sequenced sample was PBMCs. The receptors were gathered from a woman in her twenties or thirties in good health and CMV-seropositive.

The chain links TRBV4-2 to TRBJ1-1; no clear D. The CDR3 contains 16 residues. The germline V gene encodes CDR1 LGHNA and CDR2 YNFKEQ. The V and J ends lost 0 bases and 0 bases respectively, with 11 bases between them. CDR3 DNA: TGTGCCAGCAGCCAAGATGAGAGGGTTTTGAACACTGAAGCTTTCTTT. Its protein is CASSQDERVLNTEAFF.

The CDR3 DNA follows: TGTGCCAGTAGCTACGGAGACAGGGGAAGGCAGCCCCAGCATTTT. Its protein product is CASSYGDRGRQPQHF. The rearrangement links TRBV19 to TRBJ1-5; 8 bases match TRBD1. The V gene end was trimmed by 6 bases and the J gene end by 7 bases; junction bases not matched to a gene: 11. Germline-derived CDR1 and CDR2 are LNHDA and SQIVND (reference sequence). The CDR3 spans 15 residues.

The chain recombines TRBV6-5 with TRBJ2-1, with 8 bases aligning to TRBD2. The germline gives CDR1 MNHEY, CDR2 SVGAGI. The ends lost 5 bases at V and 0 bases at J; junction bases unmatched: 3. The CDR3 covers 15 residues. CDR3 in DNA: TGTGCCAGCAGTCTTAGCGGGGACTCCTACAATGAGCAGTTCTTC. As protein: CASSLSGDSYNEQFF.